This is a list of T cell receptor beta chains from one sample in a study of vaccination and CD4 T cells after COVID-19. TCRdb used MiXCR to reprocess the PCR reads, holding one entry per CDR3 protein. Seen here are roughly 19,000 distinct CDR3 sequences, roughly 60% observed once, and the top ten hold around 1.1%. Material: CD4+ T cells from blood, obtained after SARS-CoV-2 vaccination. The source of these receptors is a human donor who had recovered from COVID-19. Each CDR3 is given with its conserved first and last residue. The D gene is left open where the match is weak. Size is stated for part of the rows, as once, few or many counts, or as a class when the clone is expanded.

.,13,TRBD1,TRBJ1-2,TRBV6-2/TRBV6-3,CAGRMTGEYGYTF,TGTGCCGGCAGGATGACAGGGGAATATGGCTACACCTTC
.,15,TRBD2,TRBJ2-2,TRBV20-1,CSASRAGDHTGELFF,TGCAGTGCTAGTCGGGCGGGAGATCACACCGGGGAGCTGTTTTTT
.,13,TRBD2,TRBJ2-3,TRBV20-1,CSAIAGAIDTQYF,TGCAGTGCTATCGCGGGAGCAATAGATACGCAGTATTTT
.,14,TRBD2,TRBJ2-7,TRBV12-3/TRBV12-4,CASSPLAGSYEQYF,TGTGCCAGCAGCCCACTAGCGGGGTCCTACGAGCAGTACTTC
.,14,.,TRBJ2-5,TRBV7-9,CASSFSVSPETQYF,TGTGCCAGCAGCTTTTCGGTCAGCCCAGAGACCCAGTACTTC
.,11,.,TRBJ2-5,TRBV27,CASKRQETQYF,TGTGCCAGCAAACGCCAAGAGACCCAGTACTTC
few,18,TRBD2,TRBJ2-3,TRBV20-1,CSARDMASGSVGTDTQYF,TGCAGTGCTAGAGATATGGCTAGCGGGAGTGTCGGCACAGATACGCAGTATTTT
.,16,TRBD1,TRBJ2-5,TRBV7-9,CASSYNFGTAQETQYF,TGTGCCAGCAGCTATAACTTCGGGACAGCTCAAGAGACCCAGTACTTC
.,15,.,TRBJ2-3,TRBV20-1,CSWKGLQGGPYTQYF,TGCAGTTGGAAGGGACTCCAAGGAGGTCCCTACACGCAGTATTTT
.,15,TRBD1,TRBJ2-1,TRBV18,CASSTTGGYYNEQFF,TGTGCCAGCTCAACGACAGGGGGTTATTACAATGAGCAGTTCTTC
.,15,TRBD1,TRBJ1-2,TRBV9,CASSVALGQSYGYTF,TGTGCCAGCAGCGTAGCTCTGGGACAGTCCTATGGCTACACCTTC
few,16,TRBD2,TRBJ2-1,TRBV4-2,CASSQERLAGYNEQFF,TGTGCCAGCAGCCAAGAACGGCTAGCGGGATACAATGAGCAGTTCTTC
.,15,.,TRBJ2-7,TRBV6-2/TRBV6-3,CASRRWSDRMHEQYF,TGTGCCAGCAGGAGGTGGTCCGACAGGATGCACGAGCAGTACTTC
.,15,.,TRBJ2-1,TRBV19,CASSNSGRDRNEQFF,TGTGCCAGTAGTAATTCGGGCAGGGATCGCAATGAGCAGTTCTTC
.,13,TRBD1,TRBJ1-2,TRBV27,CASSHRGNYGYTF,TGTGCCAGCAGCCACAGGGGGAACTATGGCTACACCTTC
.,14,.,TRBJ2-3,TRBV7-3,CASSFLSSTDTQYF,TGTGCCAGCAGCTTCTTATCGAGCACAGATACGCAGTATTTT
few,11,.,TRBJ1-3,TRBV20-1,CSGYWGNTIYF,TGCAGTGGATACTGGGGAAACACCATATATTTT
.,12,.,TRBJ2-7,TRBV4-2,CASSQSSYEQYF,TGTGCCAGCAGCCAGAGCTCCTACGAGCAGTACTTC
.,14,TRBD2,TRBJ2-1,TRBV20-1,CSAAPGLAGYEQFF,TGCAGTGCTGCCCCGGGACTAGCGGGCTATGAGCAGTTCTTC
.,14,TRBD1,TRBJ2-7,TRBV6-1,CASRRDRGSDEQYF,TGTGCCAGCAGAAGGGACAGGGGTTCGGACGAGCAGTACTTC
.,16,.,TRBJ2-7,TRBV6-5,CASSYSQTGFSYEQYF,TGTGCCAGCAGTTACTCGCAGACAGGATTCTCCTACGAGCAGTACTTC
.,13,.,TRBJ1-1,TRBV30,CAWSAQPNTEAFF,TGTGCCTGGAGCGCGCAGCCGAACACTGAAGCTTTCTTT
once,17,TRBD2,TRBJ2-1,TRBV7-6,CASSPLYTSGAGNEQFF,TGTGCCAGCAGCCCTCTATACACTAGCGGGGCGGGGAATGAGCAGTTCTTC
.,16,.,TRBJ1-1,TRBV19,CASSRGVGAPVTEAFF,TGTGCCAGTAGTAGGGGGGTGGGGGCTCCGGTCACTGAAGCTTTCTTT
few,14,TRBD1,TRBJ1-5,TRBV7-2,CASSLPGGDQPQHF,TGTGCCAGCAGCTTACCAGGGGGTGATCAGCCCCAGCATTTT
once,14,TRBD1,TRBJ1-2,TRBV20-1,CSATFTTGDYGYTF,TGCAGTGCTACCTTTACGACAGGGGACTATGGCTACACCTTC
.,14,TRBD1,TRBJ1-1,TRBV18,CASSQDLQGALAFF,TGTGCCAGCTCACAAGATCTCCAGGGGGCTTTAGCTTTCTTT
.,14,.,TRBJ2-1,TRBV2,CASSRVISYNEQFF,TGTGCCAGCAGTAGGGTTATTTCCTACAATGAGCAGTTCTTC
few,13,.,TRBJ1-2,TRBV6-1,CASTLRGHYGYTF,TGTGCCAGCACACTTCGGGGACACTATGGCTACACCTTC
.,17,TRBD2,TRBJ2-3,TRBV7-2,CASSFFGAGGLADTQYF,TGTGCCAGCAGCTTTTTTGGAGCGGGAGGTCTTGCAGATACGCAGTATTTT
few,14,TRBD1,TRBJ2-2,TRBV20-1,CSAWDSPSTGELFF,TGCAGTGCTTGGGACAGCCCCTCGACCGGGGAGCTGTTTTTT
few,14,.,TRBJ2-3,TRBV2,CASSEAGGRDTQYF,TGTGCCAGCAGTGAAGCGGGTGGCCGAGATACGCAGTATTTT
.,16,TRBD1,TRBJ2-2,TRBV6-5,CASSYPGQRGAGELFF,TGTGCCAGCAGTTACCCGGGACAGAGGGGCGCCGGGGAGCTGTTTTTT
.,13,.,TRBJ2-7,TRBV6-5,CASSFITRGEQYF,TGTGCCAGCAGTTTCATTACCCGGGGGGAGCAGTACTTC
few,16,.,TRBJ2-5,TRBV30,CAWSHRVPGSQETQYF,TGTGCCTGGAGTCATAGGGTTCCGGGTTCCCAAGAGACCCAGTACTTC
.,14,TRBD2,TRBJ2-7,TRBV11-1,CASSFTSGLYEQYF,TGTGCCAGCAGCTTTACTAGCGGGCTCTACGAGCAGTACTTC
few,14,.,TRBJ1-2,TRBV6-1,CASTPGSTSYGYTF,TGTGCCAGCACCCCAGGCAGCACGAGCTATGGCTACACCTTC
.,18,TRBD1,TRBJ2-3,TRBV7-9,CASSLGLTGGRDTDTQYF,TGTGCCAGCAGCTTAGGCTTAACAGGGGGAAGGGACACAGATACGCAGTATTTT
.,12,TRBD1,TRBJ2-3,TRBV29-1,CSVRGTADTQYF,TGCAGCGTCAGGGGGACGGCAGATACGCAGTATTTT
.,15,TRBD1,TRBJ1-5,TRBV4-2,CASSPRGTGAQPQHF,TGTGCCAGCAGCCCCCGGGGGACAGGGGCTCAGCCCCAGCATTTT